Following are 7 T cell receptor beta chains from one sample sequenced in a study of blood T cells in healthy people across ages. A sample-barcoded 5' primer and a J-beta primer mix were used in a second PCR of about 6 to 11 cycles. TCRdb processed the 5' RACE reads anew with MiXCR; each CDR3 protein has one entry. The repertoire holds some 1.8 million distinct CDR3 sequences, with about 39% as singletons. Specimen: blood. The receptors come from a human donor in good health.

This clonotype has more than one count but fewer than ten. The gene calls are TRBV20-1 and TRBJ2-1, with no clear D. CDR3 length equals 15 residues. Germline V CDR1 and CDR2: DFQATT, SNEGSKA (reference sequence). V lost 1 base to trimming and J lost 1 base, with 11 bases between them. The CDR3 sequence: CSARVMVRSYNEQFF. The CDR3 DNA reads TGCAGTGCTAGAGTCATGGTGAGGTCCTACAATGAGCAGTTCTTC.

This clonotype was detected a few times. This chain uses TRBV29-1 with TRBJ2-1; 8 nucleotides align to TRBD2. With 8 bases clipped from V and 0 bases from J, the junction kept 3 bases outside the gene matches. Germline values: CDR1 SQVTM, CDR2 ANQGSEA. The CDR3 consists of 13 residues. The CDR3 loop reads CSTGGVSYNEQFF. As DNA, the CDR3 is TGCAGCACGGGGGGGGTCTCCTACAATGAGCAGTTCTTC.

The CDR3: CASSVVAGARSYEQYF. In DNA, the CDR3 is TGTGCCAGCTCTGTGGTAGCGGGGGCAAGATCATACGAGCAGTACTTC. The chain couples TRBV18 to TRBJ2-7, with 9 positions matching TRBD2. This CDR3 is 16 amino acids long. Germline V CDR1 and CDR2: KGHSH, LQKENI. V dropped 6 bases and J dropped 4; count of bases not matched to a gene: 13.

This clonotype has only a few counts. V and J are TRBV20-1 and TRBJ1-2; D might be TRBD1 (6 bases). This CDR3 is built from 14 residues. The germline CDR1 and CDR2 sequences are DFQATT and SNEGSKA (reference sequence). With 6 bases removed from V and 7 bases from J, the gap between germline ends came to 21 bases. CDR3 DNA sequence: TGCAGTGCCTCGCCGGGGGGCCGAGGGGGTGGCTACACCTTC. Amino acids: CSASPGGRGGGYTF.

The chain uses TRBV20-1 and TRBJ2-1; a weak D match, TRBD2 (7 bases). V dropped 5 bases and J dropped 5 bases, with 19 bases sitting between them. Germline CDR1 reads DFQATT; CDR2 reads SNEGSKA (reference sequence). The CDR3 is made up of 15 amino acids. The CDR3: CSAQRWGGPDNEQFF. The CDR3 DNA sequence: TGCAGTGCTCAGAGATGGGGGGGGCCTGACAATGAGCAGTTCTTC.

The V call is TRBV4-2, the J call TRBJ1-6, with TRBD1 matching 8 bases. Germline CDR1 is LGHNA and CDR2 is YNFKEQ. With V trimmed by 3 bases and J by 7 bases, 5 bases remained unmatched. The CDR3 sequence is 15 residues long. The CDR3 loop reads CASSQTRTGNSPLHF. For the CDR3, the DNA is TGTGCCAGCAGCCAGACCAGGACAGGGAATTCACCCCTCCACTTT.

J is TRBJ2-5 and V is TRBV2; no definite D call. V lost 2 bases and J 11 bases, leaving 15 bases between the germline ends. CDR3 length equals 13 residues. Germline loops: CDR1 SNHLY, CDR2 FYNNEI. This chain's CDR3 is CASSESSPMEQYF. The CDR3 DNA sequence: TGTGCCAGCAGTGAAAGTTCACCTATGGAGCAGTACTTC.